The rows below give T cell receptor beta chains drawn from one sample of a study of OX40 agonist ivuxolimab in advanced cancers. The assay was immunoSEQ multiplex PCR, and TCRdb's table has in-frame clones only and misses some. The table records roughly 9,900 clones, around three quarters of them present only once. The sequenced sample was CD4+ or CD8+ T cells sorted from blood, obtained in a trial of the OX40 agonist ivuxolimab. The origin of the receptors is an adult with an advanced solid tumor such as melanoma, head and neck, liver or kidney cancer. Both conserved end residues are part of each CDR3. The order of the fields is clone size, V gene, J gene, D gene, CDR3 DNA, CDR3 protein. The D gene is left open where the match is weak. Size values are once, few and many counts, or a class for expanded clones, and some rows have none.

-	TRBV27	TRBJ2-7	-	TGTGCCAGCAGTCCGTCGGGACCCGATCACGAGCAGTACTTC	CASSPSGPDHEQYF
-	TRBV5-1	TRBJ2-1	-	TGCGCCAGCAGCTTGGTTCAGGGAAGGAGCAATGAGCAGTTCTTC	CASSLVQGRSNEQFF
-	TRBV18	TRBJ1-2	-	TGTGCCAGCTCTAATGGGGGAGACAGTTATGGCTACACCTTC	CASSNGGDSYGYTF
-	TRBV21-1	TRBJ2-4	-	TGTGCCAGCAGCATTATCCAGGGGGCAGCCAAAAACATTCAGTACTTC	CASSIIQGAAKNIQYF
-	TRBV12-5	TRBJ1-1	-	TGTGCTAGTGGTCCACCCCTGGCGAACACTGAAGCTTTCTTT	CASGPPLANTEAFF
-	TRBV11-3	TRBJ2-7	TRBD2	TGTGCCAGCAGAACTTATAGCGGGAAACAATACGAGCAGTACTTC	CASRTYSGKQYEQYF
-	TRBV21-1	TRBJ2-1	-	TGTGCCAGCAGCAACCGGCGGGGGTGTGGGAGCTCCTACAATGAGCAGTTCTTC	CASSNRRGCGSSYNEQFF
few	TRBV27	TRBJ2-7	TRBD1	TGTGCCAGCAGCTCGCCCGGACAGGGATCACGGGAGCAGTACTTC	CASSSPGQGSREQYF
-	TRBV27	TRBJ2-3	TRBD2	TGTGCCAGCAGTTTCTTAGCGGGAACTCAGACAGATACGCAGTATTTT	CASSFLAGTQTDTQYF
-	TRBV6-1	TRBJ1-5	TRBD1	TGTGCCAGCAGTGCCGGGACAGGGAATTTTGGCAATCAGCCCCAGCATTTT	CASSAGTGNFGNQPQHF
-	TRBV28	TRBJ2-3	TRBD2	TGTGCCAGCAGTTTTACAGTCCACCGACTAGCGGGAGCGCTCACAGATACGCAGTATTTT	CASSFTVHRLAGALTDTQYF
few	TRBV2	TRBJ2-2	-	TGTGCCAGCACGGTGGGCACCGGGGAGCTGTTTTTT	CASTVGTGELFF
few	TRBV5-6	TRBJ2-5	TRBD2	TGTGCCAGCAGCGGGGACGCTAGCGGGAAGATTTACCAAGAGACCCAGTACTTC	CASSGDASGKIYQETQYF
-	TRBV6-5	TRBJ1-2	-	TGTGCCAGCAGTCAAACAGGGACCTTTCGATATGGCTACACCTTC	CASSQTGTFRYGYTF
-	TRBV29-1	TRBJ2-3	TRBD1	TGCAGCGTCCTGCCGGGACAGGGTGAAGATACGCAGTATTTT	CSVLPGQGEDTQYF
-	TRBV21-1	TRBJ2-5	-	TGTGCCAGCAGCACCAGCGGGAGGGCCGGAGAGACCCAGTACTTC	CASSTSGRAGETQYF
few	TRBV6-1	TRBJ1-5	-	TGTGCCAGCTTAGTCTCGGGTGATAGCAATCAGCCCCAGCATTTT	CASLVSGDSNQPQHF
-	TRBV19	TRBJ2-7	-	TGTGCCAGTAGCCCAGGGACAGCGGGTTGGCAGTACTTC	CASSPGTAGWQYF
-	TRBV7-9	TRBJ1-2	TRBD1	TGTGCCAGCAGCTTGGATGTAGGGGGCCGCTATGGCTACACCTTC	CASSLDVGGRYGYTF
few	TRBV30	TRBJ1-1	-	TGTGCCTGGAGTACTAACACTGAAGCTTTCTTT	CAWSTNTEAFF
-	TRBV7-8	TRBJ1-5	-	TGTGCCAGCAGCCCCGGTTGGGGGGCCCAGCCCCAGCATTTT	CASSPGWGAQPQHF
-	TRBV27	TRBJ2-7	TRBD2	TGTGCCAGCACCCCCTGGGCGGGAGCGAATGACGAGCAGTACTTC	CASTPWAGANDEQYF
-	TRBV5-4	TRBJ2-5	TRBD2	TGTGCCAGCAGCTTGGGGGGGGTAGCGGGATTTGGTGAGACCCAGTACTTC	CASSLGGVAGFGETQYF
once	TRBV7-8	TRBJ2-5	-	TGTGCCAGCAGCCAGAGGGGACAACCTCAAGAGACCCAGTACTTC	CASSQRGQPQETQYF
-	TRBV7-9	TRBJ2-7	-	TGTGCCAGCAGCTTAACAGGGTTAATGGACGAGCAGTACTTC	CASSLTGLMDEQYF
few	TRBV6-5	TRBJ2-7	-	TGTGCCAGCGGCCTCGCACCGGGGGAGCAGTACTTC	CASGLAPGEQYF
-	TRBV11-2	TRBJ2-7	-	TGTGCCAGCAGTCCCGGGCTACGCGAGCAGTACTTC	CASSPGLREQYF
few	TRBV5-5	TRBJ2-7	-	TGTGCCAGCAGCTTGACGGATACCTACGAGCAGTACTTC	CASSLTDTYEQYF
medium-sized	TRBV5-4	TRBJ2-5	TRBD1	TGTGCCAGCAGCGAACAGGGGGCCCAAGAGACCCAGTACTTC	CASSEQGAQETQYF
-	TRBV5-1	TRBJ2-1	-	TGCGCCAGCAGCTGGAGCGATGAGCAGTTCTTC	CASSWSDEQFF
-	TRBV7-8	TRBJ2-1	TRBD2	TGTGCCAGCAGCTTAGGTCTAGCGGGAGGGCTATACAATGAGCAGTTCTTC	CASSLGLAGGLYNEQFF
-	TRBV27	TRBJ2-7	-	TGTGCCAGCAGTCGAGACAAGCGCGAGCAGTACTTC	CASSRDKREQYF
-	TRBV28	TRBJ2-3	-	TGTGCCAGCAGTTGGGTTGGCCGGACGAGCACAGATACGCAGTATTTT	CASSWVGRTSTDTQYF
-	TRBV5-6	TRBJ2-6	-	TGTGCCAGCAGCGGAAACGGGGCCAACGTCCTGACTTTC	CASSGNGANVLTF
-	TRBV7-2	TRBJ2-2	-	TGTGCCAGCAGCTCCAGGGCGGGGAGGTTCGCCGGGGAGCTGTTTTTT	CASSSRAGRFAGELFF
-	TRBV12-5	TRBJ2-3	-	TGTGCTAGTGGTCCGGACAGCGCCTATGTTACAGATACGCAGTATTTT	CASGPDSAYVTDTQYF